This T cell receptor beta chain stems from a study of radiotherapy plus CTLA-4 blockade in lung cancer. Regarding the study as a whole: The authors reported that early blood T cell clone dynamics, with interferon-beta, best predicted response. Blood TCR clones of tumor origin expanded after radiotherapy plus ipilimumab.

Clones were sequenced by immunoSEQ multiplex PCR, and TCRdb holds only the in-frame ones, with some missing. In the table there are some 73,000 clones, 74% of which are singletons. Regarding this clone: Antigen: not known.

Sequenced here: peripheral blood, sampled from a patient treated with radiotherapy plus ipilimumab. The receptor was derived from a human donor with non-small cell lung cancer whose response to radiotherapy plus ipilimumab could not be evaluated.

DNA for the CDR3: TGTGCCAGCAGCCCTTTAGGGACAGGCGGGGGCTACACCTTC. This gives the protein CASSPLGTGGGYTF. The chain employs TRBV27 and TRBJ1-2; 8 nucleotides match TRBD1. With 6 bases clipped from V and 8 bases from J, the junction kept 11 bases outside the gene matches. This CDR3 has 14 residues. Germline V gene data show CDR1 as MNHEY and CDR2 as SMNVEV (reference sequence).